This TCR beta chain was sequenced during a study of spatial heterogeneity in lung cancer. The time point is: sample taken at primary tumor resection. The CDR3 covers 16 residues. CDR1 is MDHEN and CDR2 is SYDVKM in the germline V gene. Trimming took off 7 bases at V and 0 bases at J, with 15 bases between the two ends. This clonotype was seen repeatedly, ten times or more. Carried by each TCR cDNA molecule was a unique molecular identifier. TCRdb itself ran the 5' RACE reads through MiXCR, one entry per CDR3 protein. The sample gives 25,000 or so distinct CDR3 sequences, about 4.3% of which show up once; about 5% is in the top ten.

The source is a male donor with early-stage non-small cell lung cancer. The chain employs TRBV28 and TRBJ2-2; TRBD2 might be the D (5 bases). The sample consisted of PBMCs, taken at surgery. The CDR3 region is CASIEGRASNTGELFF. For the CDR3, the DNA is TGTGCCAGCATAGAGGGCAGAGCCTCGAACACCGGGGAGCTGTTTTTT.